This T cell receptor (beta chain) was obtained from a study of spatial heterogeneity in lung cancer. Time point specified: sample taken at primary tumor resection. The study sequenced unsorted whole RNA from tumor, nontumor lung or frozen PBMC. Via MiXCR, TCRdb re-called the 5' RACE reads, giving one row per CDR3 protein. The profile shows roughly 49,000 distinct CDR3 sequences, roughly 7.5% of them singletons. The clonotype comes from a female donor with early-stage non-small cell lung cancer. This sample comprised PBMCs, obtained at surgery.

The CDR3 sequence is CASSPQGPRGNQPQHF. Written as DNA, the CDR3 is TGTGCCAGCAGCCCTCAGGGCCCGCGGGGCAATCAGCCCCAGCATTTT. The rearrangement links TRBV3-1 to TRBJ1-5; maybe TRBD1 (5 bases). Germline V CDR1 and CDR2: LGHDT, YNNKEL (reference sequence). The CDR3 totals 16 residues. Deletions cut 4 bases from V and 2 bases from J, with 15 bases between.